A selection of T cell receptor beta chains follows, all from one sample in a study of T cell responses to AZD1222 COVID-19 vaccine. TCRdb's copy holds only in-frame clones and misses some; the assay was immunoSEQ multiplex PCR. The repertoire holds about 170,000 clones, with roughly 90% as singletons. The source was peripheral blood, collected on day 0 of AZD1222 vaccination. Receptors were obtained from an adult in good health. Both conserved end residues are part of each CDR3. The D gene is left open where the match is weak. Clone size is stated in some rows and not others, as once, few, many or a class when expanded.

>14|TRBV18|-|-|TRBJ2-2
CASSPDGIGGELFF
TGTGCCAGCTCACCGGACGGCATAGGAGGGGAGCTGTTTTTT
>16|TRBV11-1|-|TRBD2|TRBJ2-3
CASSLPKAGGPDTQYF
TGTGCCAGCAGCTTACCTAAAGCGGGAGGGCCGGATACGCAGTATTTT
>17|TRBV6-6|once|TRBD2|TRBJ2-2
CASSLPSGGGNTGELFF
TGTGCCAGCAGTCTGCCCTCGGGCGGGGGTAACACCGGGGAGCTGTTTTTT
>16|TRBV5-1|few|TRBD1|TRBJ2-2
CASSSNRGQVTGELFF
TGCGCCAGCAGCTCAAATCGCGGACAGGTCACCGGGGAGCTGTTTTTT
>15|TRBV4-3|-|TRBD2|TRBJ2-1
CASSHVLAGYNEQFF
TGCGCCAGCAGCCATGTACTAGCGGGCTACAATGAGCAGTTCTTC
>13|TRBV6-5|-|TRBD1|TRBJ1-6
CASSPDRDSPLHF
TGTGCCAGCAGCCCCGACAGGGATTCACCCCTCCACTTT
>13|TRBV6-5|few|-|TRBJ2-6
CASTRTVRNVLTF
TGTGCCAGCACCCGGACTGTGCGAAACGTCCTGACTTTC
>17|TRBV7-3|-|TRBD1|TRBJ2-1
CASSLLPGQTKDNEQFF
TGTGCCAGCAGCCTGCTCCCGGGACAGACCAAAGACAATGAGCAGTTCTTC
>13|TRBV24-1|-|-|TRBJ1-5
CATSEGHLSTQHF
TGTGCCACCAGTGAGGGTCATCTTAGCACCCAGCATTTT
>15|TRBV6-1|-|TRBD2|TRBJ2-7
CASSEGWGGAYEQYF
TGTGCCAGCAGTGAAGGGTGGGGAGGGGCCTACGAGCAGTACTTC
>17|TRBV3-1/TRBV3-2|-|-|TRBJ1-1
CASSQEGAGIRNAEAFF
TGTGCCAGCAGCCAAGAAGGGGCAGGGATTCGAAACGCTGAAGCTTTCTTT
>14|TRBV19|-|-|TRBJ2-2
CASTNGVNTGELFF
TGTGCCAGCACGAACGGGGTGAACACCGGGGAGCTGTTTTTT
>12|TRBV7-3|-|-|TRBJ2-2
CASSLGLGELFF
TGTGCCAGCAGCTTGGGACTCGGGGAGCTGTTTTTT
>14|TRBV5-5|-|-|TRBJ1-3
CASSLENRGNTIYF
TGTGCCAGCAGCTTGGAGAACAGGGGAAACACCATATATTTT
>17|TRBV18|once|-|TRBJ2-2
CASSPQRGTPLGGELFF
TGTGCCAGCTCACCCCAACGAGGAACGCCCCTCGGCGGGGAGCTGTTTTTT
>12|TRBV11-2|-|-|TRBJ2-3
CASTTGADTQYF
TGTGCCAGCACCACGGGCGCAGATACGCAGTATTTT
>15|TRBV5-6|-|TRBD1|TRBJ1-5
CASSLWGQNNQPQHF
TGTGCCAGCAGCCTCTGGGGACAGAACAATCAGCCCCAGCATTTT
>15|TRBV2|-|TRBD1|TRBJ1-6
CASSPTGTGYSPLHF
TGTGCCAGCAGTCCTACCGGGACAGGGTACTCACCCCTCCACTTT
>13|TRBV10-1|-|-|TRBJ2-5
CASSEYVGATQYF
TGCGCCAGCAGTGAGTACGTTGGCGCGACCCAGTACTTC
>19|TRBV11-2|-|-|TRBJ2-2
CASSPGRARRFANTGELFF
TGTGCCAGCAGCCCTGGGCGGGCCAGGAGATTTGCGAACACCGGGGAGCTGTTTTTT
>15|TRBV5-1|-|TRBD2|TRBJ2-5
CASSLARLAEETQYF
TGCGCCAGCAGCTTGGCTAGACTAGCAGAAGAGACCCAGTACTTC
>15|TRBV6-5|-|-|TRBJ1-3
CASRRDSQLGDTIYF
TGTGCCAGCAGGCGGGACTCCCAACTCGGGGACACCATATATTTT
>14|TRBV7-2|-|TRBD1|TRBJ2-5
CASSIGQGLKTQYF
TGTGCCAGCAGCATCGGACAGGGATTGAAGACCCAGTACTTC
>17|TRBV5-8|-|TRBD1|TRBJ1-1
CASSAPGQVKRNTEAFF
TGTGCCAGCAGCGCGCCGGGACAGGTCAAGAGGAACACTGAAGCTTTCTTT
>16|TRBV14|-|TRBD1|TRBJ1-2
CASSPAGTGNNYGYTF
TGTGCCAGCAGCCCCGCCGGGACAGGGAATAACTATGGCTACACCTTC
>15|TRBV3-1/TRBV3-2|-|-|TRBJ2-3
CASSQVRPPEDTQYF
TGTGCCAGCAGCCAAGTACGACCCCCGGAGGATACGCAGTATTTT
>13|TRBV30|-|-|TRBJ1-5
CAWSDSSNQPQHF
TGTGCCTGGAGTGACAGTAGCAATCAGCCCCAGCATTTT
>14|TRBV6-1|-|TRBD1|TRBJ2-7
CASKLRDRAHEQYF
TGTGCCAGCAAACTCCGGGACAGGGCCCACGAGCAGTACTTC